This TCR beta chain was captured by sequencing in a study of blood T cell repertoires in COVID-19. Across the study: In each case, the material was cDNA or gDNA derived from T cells, B-cell-depleted T cells, or PBMCs.

Sequencing was performed with immunoSEQ multiplex PCR; in TCRdb, only in-frame clones are kept and a portion is missing. The sample has fewer than 200,000 clones, 81% seen once. This CDR3 spans 14 amino acids. The germline CDR1 and CDR2 sequences are MNHEY and SVGEGT. Trimming left V 6 bases short and J 4 bases short, with 15 bases between. Input material: peripheral blood. The clonotype comes from a woman older than 75 with COVID-19, enrolled during active disease. The J gene is TRBJ1-1, the V gene TRBV6-2 or TRBV6-3; D possibly corresponds to TRBD1 (5 bases). The CDR3 DNA follows: TGTGCCAGCAGCCGCTCGGGGGTTCTCACTGAAGCTTTCTTT. Translation: CASSRSGVLTEAFF.